This is a list of T cell receptor beta chains from one sample in a study of cytomegalovirus exposure and HLA in healthy donors. Libraries were prepared by immunoSEQ multiplex PCR; TCRdb keeps only in-frame clonotypes and omits some of them. The table shows fewer than 150,000 clones, with 76% occurring only once. The source material was PBMCs. The receptors come from a man in his forties in good health and CMV-seronegative. CDR3s include the opening cysteine and the closing phenylalanine or tryptophan. D genes are given only for firm matches. The size of a clone is reported for some rows only, either as once, few or many, or as a class for expanded clones.

TRBV30	TRBD1	few	TRBJ2-7	CARDRGLNDEQYF
TRBV4-3	TRBD2	-	TRBJ2-3	CASSQEAGGRLTTQYF
TRBV28	-	-	TRBJ1-1	CASTLTGQARAFF
TRBV30	-	-	TRBJ2-3	CAWSRQGQGDTQYF
TRBV2	-	-	TRBJ2-1	CAGRPGSYNEQFF
TRBV5-1	-	-	TRBJ1-2	CASSPRLGYGYTF
TRBV30	TRBD1	-	TRBJ1-5	CAWSGLGGADQPQHF
TRBV6-1	-	-	TRBJ1-1	CASSESSGGNTEAFF
TRBV18	TRBD2	-	TRBJ2-7	CASSPQREISYEQYF
TRBV5-1	-	-	TRBJ2-6	CASSLRGSGANVLTF
TRBV5-1	-	-	TRBJ1-4	CASSPQPPSNYGEKLFF
TRBV7-2	-	-	TRBJ1-5	CASSLAQGWSNQPQHF
TRBV13	-	-	TRBJ2-1	CASSSDNEQFF
TRBV5-1	-	once	TRBJ2-7	CASSSGILGEQYF
TRBV7-2	-	-	TRBJ1-5	CASSFTGAMEPQHF
TRBV14	-	-	TRBJ1-5	CASSQDLGQPQHF
TRBV29-1	TRBD1	-	TRBJ2-7	CSVVDRGYEQYF
TRBV9	TRBD1	few	TRBJ1-2	CASSGSGTGSIEGYTF
TRBV6-5	TRBD2	-	TRBJ2-7	CASRSIAGSSYEQYF
TRBV28	-	-	TRBJ2-7	CASSLQVYSYEQYF
TRBV6-6	TRBD1	-	TRBJ2-7	CASRLLGQGAYEQYF
TRBV19	-	-	TRBJ1-4	CASSISVTFPYEKLFF
TRBV6-1	-	-	TRBJ2-7	CASSALAGYEQYF
TRBV30	-	-	TRBJ2-1	CAWGLSYNEQFF
TRBV9	-	-	TRBJ2-2	CASSVDQRSNTGELFF
TRBV21-1	-	once	TRBJ2-3	CASSKGRDRGADTQYF
TRBV7-8	-	-	TRBJ2-7	CASSQTYSRVGSYEQYF
TRBV7-3	-	-	TRBJ2-1	CASSALGGVGDEQFF
TRBV4-3	-	-	TRBJ1-4	CASSQDFTRAGEKLFF
TRBV28	TRBD1	-	TRBJ1-4	CASSPGGADEKLFF
TRBV9	TRBD2	-	TRBJ2-7	CASSPPLAGVGEQYF
TRBV7-2	-	-	TRBJ2-3	CASSSRGAGADTQYF
TRBV6-1	-	-	TRBJ1-3	CASSDQGYTIYF
TRBV6-1	TRBD1	-	TRBJ2-7	CASSGGQGTYEQYF
TRBV28	TRBD1	-	TRBJ2-5	CASSPLGQGIPARHPETQYF
TRBV7-2	TRBD2	-	TRBJ2-7	CASVASGTYEQYF
TRBV28	-	-	TRBJ1-5	CASSQDRTYQPQHF
TRBV30	TRBD1	-	TRBJ1-2	CAWSTGQEEDF
TRBV19	TRBD2	-	TRBJ2-3	CASSIGRGGESTDTQYF
TRBV9	TRBD1	-	TRBJ1-2	CASSVNPGQYNGYTF
TRBV4-2	-	-	TRBJ1-5	CASSQVGRGHSNQPQHF
TRBV7-6	-	-	TRBJ2-3	CASSLERGGDTDAQYF
TRBV7-2	TRBD1	-	TRBJ2-7	CASSLAGSTGSAYEQYF
TRBV6-5	TRBD1	few	TRBJ1-1	CASSNRGWTEAFF
TRBV18	-	-	TRBJ2-7	CASSTATGVDEQYF
TRBV5-1	-	few	TRBJ1-3	CASSLGGAGGNTIYF
TRBV2	TRBD1	-	TRBJ1-1	CASRTTGDTEAFF
TRBV9	-	-	TRBJ1-2	CASSREGDLSYGYTF
TRBV27	TRBD1	-	TRBJ2-1	CASSLDRVSFFF
TRBV10-2	-	-	TRBJ2-3	CASRSQDTQYF
TRBV18	-	-	TRBJ1-1	CASSPGWGRGTEAFF
TRBV28	-	-	TRBJ1-5	CASSSRTLSNQPQHF
TRBV18	-	few	TRBJ2-7	CASSPKGGTYEQYF
TRBV19	-	-	TRBJ2-5	CASSGTFFQETQYF
TRBV4-2	TRBD1	-	TRBJ1-1	CASGQQGGAEAFF
TRBV30	-	once	TRBJ1-2	CAWSAQGNYGYTF
TRBV6-5	TRBD1	-	TRBJ1-1	CASRRKTGANTEAFF
TRBV7-3	TRBD1	once	TRBJ2-3	CASSSPKTGDTQYF